The source of this T cell receptor beta chain is a study of cytomegalovirus exposure and HLA in healthy donors. Unmatched junction bases numbered 2, after V lost 5 bases and J lost 4 bases. The CDR3 runs to 11 residues. Germline lookup yields CDR1 DFQATT and CDR2 SNEGSKA (reference sequence). The primer mix had 60 Vbeta and 13 Jbeta primers. Produced via immunoSEQ multiplex PCR; TCRdb's table is partial and in-frame only. This sample contains some 75,000 clones. The sample was PBMCs. The chain combines TRBV20-1 with TRBJ2-7; 7 positions agree with TRBD1. The TCR originated in a boy aged 10-17 years in good health and CMV-seronegative. CDR3 nucleotides: TGCAGTGCTGAGGACAGGTACGAGCAGTACTTC. Translation gives CSAEDRYEQYF.